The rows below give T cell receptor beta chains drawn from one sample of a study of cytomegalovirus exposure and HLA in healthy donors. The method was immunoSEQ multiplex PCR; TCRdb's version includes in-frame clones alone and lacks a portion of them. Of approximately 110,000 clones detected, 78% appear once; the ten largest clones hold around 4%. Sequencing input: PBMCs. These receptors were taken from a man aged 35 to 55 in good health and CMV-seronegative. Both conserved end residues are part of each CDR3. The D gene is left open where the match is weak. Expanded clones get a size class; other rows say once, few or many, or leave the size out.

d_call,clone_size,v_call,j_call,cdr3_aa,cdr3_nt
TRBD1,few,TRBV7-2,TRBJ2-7,CASSPPRTGLYEQYF,TGTGCCAGCAGCCCCCCCCGGACAGGGCTCTACGAGCAGTACTTC
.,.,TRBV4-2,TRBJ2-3,CASSQDPTTPGTDTQYF,TGTGCCAGCAGCCAAGATCCGACTACACCTGGCACAGATACGCAGTATTTT
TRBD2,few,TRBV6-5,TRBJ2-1,CASRLAGGLNEQFF,TGTGCCAGCAGACTAGCGGGGGGGCTCAATGAGCAGTTCTTC
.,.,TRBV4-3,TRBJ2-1,CASSQDYHSTYNEQFF,TGCGCCAGCAGCCAAGATTATCACAGCACCTACAATGAGCAGTTCTTC
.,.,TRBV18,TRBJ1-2,CASSPISTQAQNYGYTF,TGTGCCAGCTCCCCGATATCTACGCAGGCTCAGAACTATGGCTACACCTTC
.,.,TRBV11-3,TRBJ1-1,CASSTHPNTEAFF,TGTGCCAGCAGCACTCATCCGAACACTGAAGCTTTCTTT
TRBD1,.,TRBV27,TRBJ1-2,CASSSGGYGYTF,TGTGCCAGCAGTTCAGGGGGCTACGGCTACACCTTC
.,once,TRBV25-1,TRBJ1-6,CASRSPRYYNSPLHF,TGTGCCAGCAGATCCCCGAGGTACTATAATTCACCCCTCCACTTT
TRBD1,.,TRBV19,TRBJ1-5,CASSSGTGVLRPQHF,TGTGCCAGTAGTAGCGGGACAGGGGTGTTACGGCCCCAGCATTTT
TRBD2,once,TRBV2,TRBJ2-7,CASSPRGGYEQYF,TGTGCCAGCAGCCCCCGGGGGGGCTACGAGCAGTACTTC
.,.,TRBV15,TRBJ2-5,CATSSGDYQETQYF,TGTGCCACCAGCAGCGGGGATTACCAAGAGACCCAGTACTTC
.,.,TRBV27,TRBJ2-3,CASSPGADTQYF,TGTGCCAGCAGTCCGGGGGCAGATACGCAGTATTTT
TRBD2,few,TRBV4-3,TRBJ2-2,CASGGLAGIYTGELFF,TGCGCCAGCGGCGGACTAGCGGGGATTTACACCGGGGAGCTGTTTTTT
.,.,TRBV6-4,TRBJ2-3,CASSLGPVSDTQYF,TGTGCCAGCAGCCTAGGCCCAGTTTCAGATACGCAGTATTTT
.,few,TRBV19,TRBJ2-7,CASSISGAYEQYF,TGTGCCAGTAGTATTTCGGGGGCCTACGAGCAGTACTTC
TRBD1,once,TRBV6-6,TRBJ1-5,CASNHRGDNQPQHF,TGTGCCAGCAACCACAGGGGAGACAATCAGCCCCAGCATTTT
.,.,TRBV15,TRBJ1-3,CATARGGTGNTIYF,TGTGCCACCGCTCGGGGAGGGACTGGAAACACCATATATTTT
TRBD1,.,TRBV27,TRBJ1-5,CASSLSGTGNQPQHF,TGTGCCAGCAGTCTAAGTGGGACAGGCAATCAGCCCCAGCATTTT
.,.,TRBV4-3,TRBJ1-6,CASSQERFLNSPLHF,TGCGCCAGCAGCCAAGAGCGGTTTCTAAATTCACCCCTCCACTTT
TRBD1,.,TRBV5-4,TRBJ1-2,CASTKDRGQGGYTF,TGTGCCAGCACCAAAGACAGGGGGCAGGGTGGCTACACCTTC
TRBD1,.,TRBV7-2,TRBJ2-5,CASSLDETGVETQYF,TGTGCCAGCAGCTTAGACGAGACAGGGGTAGAGACCCAGTACTTC
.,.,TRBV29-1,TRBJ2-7,CSVDAGSYEQYF,TGCAGCGTTGATGCAGGGTCCTACGAGCAGTACTTC
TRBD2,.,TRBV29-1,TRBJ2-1,CSARGGFYNEQFF,TGCAGCGCACGGGGGGGGTTTTACAATGAGCAGTTCTTC
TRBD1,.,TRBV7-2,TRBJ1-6,CASSLVQGAPDSPLHF,TGTGCCAGCAGCTTAGTACAGGGGGCCCCTGATTCACCCCTCCACTTT